The rows below give T cell receptor beta chains drawn from one sample of a study of blood T cells in healthy people across ages. TCRdb recomputed calls from the 5' RACE reads with MiXCR, one row per CDR3 protein. The sample lists some 290,000 distinct CDR3 sequences; roughly 26% were seen once. The specimen sequenced was blood. The origin of the receptors is a woman between 65 and 79 years old in good health. The CDR3 runs from the conserved cysteine through the conserved F or W. The order of the fields is D gene, clone size, J gene, V gene, CDR3 protein, CDR3 DNA. D genes are given only for firm matches. Not every row has a clone size; where given, it reads once, few, many or a size class.

TRBD1	few	TRBJ2-3	TRBV28	CASSVQGAVDTQYF	TGTGCCAGCAGCGTCCAGGGGGCTGTAGATACGCAGTATTTT
TRBD2	-	TRBJ2-7	TRBV3-1	CASSPGRVLGHEQYF	TGTGCCAGCAGCCCAGGGAGGGTGTTGGGACACGAGCAGTACTTC
-	few	TRBJ2-2	TRBV28	CASSFGGRGGELFF	TGTGCCAGCAGTTTCGGAGGGAGAGGCGGGGAGCTGTTTTTT
-	few	TRBJ2-7	TRBV29-1	CSVGPTAYEQYF	TGCAGCGTTGGGCCTACCGCCTACGAGCAGTACTTC
-	many	TRBJ2-2	TRBV29-1	CSVGGPPGGELFF	TGCAGCGTTGGGGGCCCCCCGGGCGGGGAGCTGTTTTTT
TRBD1	few	TRBJ2-7	TRBV28	CASSPRQGRPYEQYF	TGTGCCAGCAGTCCCAGACAGGGCCGACCCTACGAGCAGTACTTC
-	-	TRBJ2-1	TRBV5-8	CASSPGPHNEQFF	TGTGCCAGCAGCCCGGGACCTCACAATGAGCAGTTCTTC
TRBD2	few	TRBJ2-3	TRBV15	CATSRGTSGSTDTQYF	TGTGCCACCAGCAGAGGCACTAGCGGGAGCACAGATACGCAGTATTTT
TRBD1	few	TRBJ2-7	TRBV7-2	CASSSLGQVSSYEQYF	TGTGCCAGCAGCAGCCTCGGACAGGTTAGCTCCTACGAGCAGTACTTC
TRBD1	few	TRBJ2-5	TRBV4-3	CASSQETGGQGRETQYF	TGCGCCAGCAGCCAAGAAACTGGAGGACAGGGGAGAGAGACCCAGTACTTC
TRBD2	-	TRBJ2-7	TRBV6-6	CASRTGGVVEQYF	TGTGCGAGCAGGACGGGGGGAGTGGTCGAGCAGTACTTC
-	many	TRBJ1-4	TRBV5-1	CASSSYRQLGMKREFF	TGCGCCAGCAGCTCCTATAGACAGCTCGGGATGAAAAGGGAGTTTTTT
-	few	TRBJ2-2	TRBV5-1	CASSITANTGELFF	TGCGCCAGCAGCATTACAGCGAACACCGGGGAGCTGTTTTTT
TRBD1	few	TRBJ2-1	TRBV7-9	CASSLATGLSSEQFF	TGTGCCAGCAGCTTAGCGACAGGGTTAAGTAGTGAGCAGTTCTTC
-	few	TRBJ1-2	TRBV14	CASSQGGTRGYTF	TGTGCCAGCAGCCAAGGAGGGACCCGGGGCTACACCTTC
TRBD2	many	TRBJ2-2	TRBV5-1	CASSPGGANTGELFF	TGCGCCAGCAGCCCGGGAGGGGCGAACACCGGGGAGCTGTTTTTT
TRBD2	few	TRBJ2-5	TRBV6-2/TRBV6-3	CASNRAGNQETQYF	TGTGCCAGCAATCGAGCGGGGAACCAAGAGACCCAGTACTTC
-	once	TRBJ1-1	TRBV9	CASSVGGVARTEAFF	TGTGCCAGCAGCGTAGGGGGGGTCGCTCGCACTGAAGCTTTCTTT
TRBD2	few	TRBJ2-3	TRBV6-1	CASTSPGAGGRETQYF	TGTGCCAGCACTAGTCCCGGTGCGGGCGGGAGGGAAACGCAGTATTTT
-	-	TRBJ1-6	TRBV19	CASSGGFNSPLHF	TGTGCCAGTAGTGGTGGTTTTAATTCACCCCTCCACTTT
-	-	TRBJ1-6	TRBV20-1	CSARDRDSPLHF	TGCAGTGCTAGAGATCGCGATTCACCCCTCCACTTT
TRBD2	-	TRBJ2-7	TRBV11-2	CASRTKREGSYEQYF	TGTGCCAGCAGAACGAAGCGGGAGGGATCCTACGAGCAGTACTTC
-	many	TRBJ2-5	TRBV7-2	CASSLAEGRGQETQYF	TGTGCCAGCAGCTTAGCAGAGGGAAGGGGCCAAGAGACCCAGTACTTC
-	few	TRBJ1-3	TRBV28	CASSSPSAWGSGNTIYF	TGCGCCAGCAGTTCACCGTCGGCTTGGGGCTCTGGAAACACCATATATTTT